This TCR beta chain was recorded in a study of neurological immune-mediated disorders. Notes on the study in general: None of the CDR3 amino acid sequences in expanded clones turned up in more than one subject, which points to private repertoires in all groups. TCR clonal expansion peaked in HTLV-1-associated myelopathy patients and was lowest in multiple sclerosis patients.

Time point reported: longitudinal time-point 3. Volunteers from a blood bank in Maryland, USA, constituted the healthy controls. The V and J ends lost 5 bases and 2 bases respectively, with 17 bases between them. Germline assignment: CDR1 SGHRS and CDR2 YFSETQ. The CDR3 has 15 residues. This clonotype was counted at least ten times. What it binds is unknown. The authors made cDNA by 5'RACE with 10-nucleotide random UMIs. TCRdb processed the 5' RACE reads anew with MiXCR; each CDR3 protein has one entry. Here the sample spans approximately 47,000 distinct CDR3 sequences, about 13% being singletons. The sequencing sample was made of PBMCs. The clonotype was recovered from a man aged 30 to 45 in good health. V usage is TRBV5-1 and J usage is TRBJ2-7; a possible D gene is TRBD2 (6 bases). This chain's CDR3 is CASSTGGGMTYEQYF. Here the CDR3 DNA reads TGCGCCAGCAGTACCGGCGGAGGGATGACCTACGAGCAGTACTTC.